A selection of T cell receptor beta chains follows, all from one sample in a study of T cell responses to AZD1222 COVID-19 vaccine. Repertoires were generated with immunoSEQ multiplex PCR, while TCRdb's copy carries only in-frame clones and drops some. The sample includes 95,000 to 150,000 clones, roughly 90% of them seen just once. Sequencing was performed on peripheral blood, taken on day 0 of AZD1222 vaccination. These receptors all stem from an adult in good health. The CDR3 runs from the conserved cysteine through the conserved F or W. D genes are given only for firm matches. Clone size is given for some rows only: seen once, a few or many times, or a class if the clone is expanded.

J: TRBJ1-2; V: TRBV7-9; size: NA; D: NA; DNA: TGTGCCAGCAGCTTTACGACAGGAGGAGTCTATGGCTACACCTTC; CDR3: CASSFTTGGVYGYTF
J: TRBJ1-5; V: TRBV7-9; size: NA; D: NA; DNA: TGTGCCAGCAGCTTAGGGACTAATCAGCCCCAGCATTTT; CDR3: CASSLGTNQPQHF
J: TRBJ2-7; V: TRBV4-3; size: once; D: NA; DNA: TGCGCCAGCAGCCAAGCGATGGGGCAGGGGTATGACGAGCAGTACTTC; CDR3: CASSQAMGQGYDEQYF
J: TRBJ1-1; V: TRBV19; size: NA; D: NA; DNA: TGTGCCAGTAGCCGATATCCGGGTCTGAACACTGAAGCTTTCTTT; CDR3: CASSRYPGLNTEAFF
J: TRBJ2-7; V: TRBV6-2/TRBV6-3; size: NA; D: TRBD1; DNA: TGTGCCAGCAGTTACTCCGACAGGGGGGCCTACGAGCAGTACTTC; CDR3: CASSYSDRGAYEQYF
J: TRBJ1-5; V: TRBV4-2; size: NA; D: TRBD1; DNA: TGTGCCAGCAGCTCCCGACAGGGGAGCAATCAGCCCCAGCATTTT; CDR3: CASSSRQGSNQPQHF
J: TRBJ1-1; V: TRBV19; size: NA; D: NA; DNA: TGTGCCAGCGGTGGGCAGGGGCTAGGGGCTTTCTTT; CDR3: CASGGQGLGAFF
J: TRBJ2-7; V: TRBV9; size: NA; D: NA; DNA: TGTGCCAGCAGCGCCGGGGATGGCTACGAGCAGTACTTC; CDR3: CASSAGDGYEQYF
J: TRBJ2-2; V: TRBV28; size: NA; D: TRBD2; DNA: TGTGCCAGCAGGACTCCGGGACTAGCGGGAGAATTCAGCGGGGAGCTGTTTTTT; CDR3: CASRTPGLAGEFSGELFF
J: TRBJ2-6; V: TRBV6-5; size: NA; D: NA; DNA: TGTGCCAGCAGACTGACACAGGTCCGGGCCAACGTCCTGACTTTC; CDR3: CASRLTQVRANVLTF
J: TRBJ2-7; V: TRBV10-1; size: NA; D: NA; DNA: TGCGCCAGCAGTGAAACGGGAGTCTCCTACGAGCAGTACTTC; CDR3: CASSETGVSYEQYF
J: TRBJ1-1; V: TRBV5-4; size: NA; D: TRBD1; DNA: TGTGCCAGCAGCGTGACAGGGGGGAGGGTGACTGAAGCTTTCTTT; CDR3: CASSVTGGRVTEAFF
J: TRBJ1-6; V: TRBV14; size: NA; D: TRBD1; DNA: TGTGCCAGCAAGAGGGGGACAGGGGGTTCACCCCTCCACTTT; CDR3: CASKRGTGGSPLHF
J: TRBJ1-5; V: TRBV19; size: NA; D: NA; DNA: TGTGCCAGTAGTAAGGTCAATCAGCCCCAGCATTTT; CDR3: CASSKVNQPQHF
J: TRBJ1-4; V: TRBV5-1; size: NA; D: TRBD1; DNA: TGCGCCAGCAGCTCCGGGACAGCTAATGAAAAACTGTTTTTT; CDR3: CASSSGTANEKLFF
J: TRBJ1-5; V: TRBV4-1; size: NA; D: NA; DNA: TGCGCCAGCAGCCAAGAATCAGGGGCGCGGGGTCAGCCCCAGCATTTT; CDR3: CASSQESGARGQPQHF
J: TRBJ2-1; V: TRBV3-1/TRBV3-2; size: once; D: NA; DNA: TGTGCCAGCAGCCAAGGTCCGGAGGGGGGGGATGAGCAGTTCTTC; CDR3: CASSQGPEGGDEQFF
J: TRBJ2-1; V: TRBV27; size: NA; D: NA; DNA: TGTGCCAGCGCCAAGGGGCTAGCAGTCAATGAGCAGTTCTTC; CDR3: CASAKGLAVNEQFF
J: TRBJ2-3; V: TRBV12-3/TRBV12-4; size: NA; D: NA; DNA: TGTGCCAGCAGTTATCCGGGGGATACGCAGTATTTT; CDR3: CASSYPGDTQYF
J: TRBJ2-1; V: TRBV3-1/TRBV3-2; size: NA; D: NA; DNA: TGTGCCAGCAGCCAAGAATCCTACAATGAGCAGTTCTTC; CDR3: CASSQESYNEQFF
J: TRBJ1-2; V: TRBV2; size: NA; D: NA; DNA: TGTGCCAGCAGTGAAGACAGGACTAACTATGGCTACACCTTC; CDR3: CASSEDRTNYGYTF
J: TRBJ2-5; V: TRBV25-1; size: NA; D: NA; DNA: TGTGCCAGCAGCCGGGACATCGAGACCCAGTACTTC; CDR3: CASSRDIETQYF
J: TRBJ1-2; V: TRBV5-1; size: NA; D: NA; DNA: TGCGCCAGCAATTTCGAAGGGGTACTCTCCGGCTACACCTTC; CDR3: CASNFEGVLSGYTF
J: TRBJ2-7; V: TRBV29-1; size: NA; D: TRBD1; DNA: TGCAGCGTTAACAGGGGATCCCGCTACGAGCAGTACTTC; CDR3: CSVNRGSRYEQYF
J: TRBJ1-1; V: TRBV24-1; size: NA; D: TRBD1; DNA: TGTGCCACCAGTGGGGGAGCAGGGGGCGCGAAGACTGAAGCTTTCTTT; CDR3: CATSGGAGGAKTEAFF
J: TRBJ2-1; V: TRBV2; size: NA; D: NA; DNA: TGTGCCAGCAGCGTCTATGAACCCTCTGAGTATGGGTTCTTC; CDR3: CASSVYEPSEYGFF
J: TRBJ1-2; V: TRBV6-1; size: NA; D: TRBD1; DNA: TGTGCCAGCAGTGAAGCTGGACAGGGGAAGAATGGCTACACCTTC; CDR3: CASSEAGQGKNGYTF
J: TRBJ2-3; V: TRBV5-4; size: NA; D: NA; DNA: TGTGCCAGCAGCTTGGCTAGCCCCCGGGATACGCAGTATTTT; CDR3: CASSLASPRDTQYF
J: TRBJ1-4; V: TRBV29-1; size: NA; D: NA; DNA: TGCAGCGTTGGCCATAATAATGAAAAACTGTTTTTT; CDR3: CSVGHNNEKLFF
J: TRBJ1-2; V: TRBV7-2; size: once; D: NA; DNA: TGTGCCAGCAGCCTTAGGGTTGGCAGACAAACCTTC; CDR3: CASSLRVGRQTF
J: TRBJ2-5; V: TRBV6-5; size: NA; D: NA; DNA: TGTGCCAGCAGTTACTCGATGCTGCGAGTTTGGGAGACCCAGTACTTC; CDR3: CASSYSMLRVWETQYF
J: TRBJ2-3; V: TRBV28; size: NA; D: NA; DNA: TGTGCCAGCAGTTTAGTAGACCCAGATACGCAGTATTTT; CDR3: CASSLVDPDTQYF
J: TRBJ1-4; V: TRBV10-3; size: NA; D: TRBD1; DNA: TGTGCCGTCCGCGAGGGGGCCCTGAATGAAAAACTGTTTTTT; CDR3: CAVREGALNEKLFF
J: TRBJ2-5; V: TRBV5-1; size: NA; D: NA; DNA: TGCGCCAGCAGCTTGGTGATGGAAGAGACCCAGTACTTC; CDR3: CASSLVMEETQYF
J: TRBJ2-7; V: TRBV12-3/TRBV12-4; size: NA; D: NA; DNA: TGTGCCAGCAGTTTTAACTCATACGAGCAGTACTTC; CDR3: CASSFNSYEQYF